The clone carrying this TCR beta chain was recorded once. What it binds is not known. This sample is drawn from a study of shared clonotypes between healthy human individuals. Generated by immunoSEQ multiplex PCR, the TCRdb table keeps only in-frame clones and is missing some. The data hold about 1 million clones, with approximately 78% observed a single time. The germline V gene encodes CDR1 MNHEY and CDR2 SMNVEV (reference sequence). Trimming left V 5 bases short and J 2 bases short, with 13 bases between. The CDR3 is 14 residues long. Study conclusions and caveats: Sequencing depth was expected to influence donor clonotype sharing. Relative to memory subsets, naive subsets generally showed larger estimated richness. With a handful of donors compared, about 5% of naive CD4 clonotypes were shared.

The sequence was collected from a young man in good health. Some clones in this sample may be carry-over from other donors' samples. The sequencing sample was made of memory CD4+ T cells from PBMCs. The subset is: CD45RA-negative fraction. V and J are TRBV27 and TRBJ2-7; D unclear. CDR3 nucleotide sequence: TGTGCCAGCAGTCCTAATGGTTTCACCTACGAGCAGTACTTC. This translates into CASSPNGFTYEQYF.